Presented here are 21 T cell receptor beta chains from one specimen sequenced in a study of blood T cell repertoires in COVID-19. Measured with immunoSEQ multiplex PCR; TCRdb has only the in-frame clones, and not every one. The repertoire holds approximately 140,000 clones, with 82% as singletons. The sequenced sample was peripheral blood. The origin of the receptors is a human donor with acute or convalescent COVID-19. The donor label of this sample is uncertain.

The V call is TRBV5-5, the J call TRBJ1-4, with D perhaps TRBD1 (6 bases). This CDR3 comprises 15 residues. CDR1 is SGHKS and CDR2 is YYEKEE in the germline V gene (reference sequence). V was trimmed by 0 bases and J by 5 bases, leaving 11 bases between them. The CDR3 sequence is CASSLVDQGNEKLFF. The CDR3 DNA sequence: TGTGCCAGCAGCTTGGTGGATCAGGGGAATGAAAAACTGTTTTTT.

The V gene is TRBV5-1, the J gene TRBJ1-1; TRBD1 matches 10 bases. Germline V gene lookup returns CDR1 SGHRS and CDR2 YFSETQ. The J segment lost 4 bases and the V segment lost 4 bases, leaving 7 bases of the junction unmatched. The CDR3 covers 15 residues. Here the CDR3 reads CASSPGQGRSTEAFF. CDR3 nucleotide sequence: TGCGCCAGCAGCCCGGGACAGGGGAGGAGCACTGAAGCTTTCTTT.

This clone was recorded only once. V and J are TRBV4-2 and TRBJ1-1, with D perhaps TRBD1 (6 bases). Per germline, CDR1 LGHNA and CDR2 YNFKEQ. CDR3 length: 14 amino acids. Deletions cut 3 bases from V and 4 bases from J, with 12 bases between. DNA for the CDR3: TGTGCCAGCAGCCAGATCCTACAGGGCACTGAAGCTTTCTTT. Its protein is CASSQILQGTEAFF.

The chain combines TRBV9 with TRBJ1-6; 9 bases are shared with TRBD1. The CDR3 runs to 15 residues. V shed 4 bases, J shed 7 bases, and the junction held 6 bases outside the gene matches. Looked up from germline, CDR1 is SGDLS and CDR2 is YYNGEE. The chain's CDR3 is CASSLEGQGNSPLHF. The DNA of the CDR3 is TGTGCCAGCAGCCTAGAAGGACAGGGGAATTCACCCCTCCACTTT.

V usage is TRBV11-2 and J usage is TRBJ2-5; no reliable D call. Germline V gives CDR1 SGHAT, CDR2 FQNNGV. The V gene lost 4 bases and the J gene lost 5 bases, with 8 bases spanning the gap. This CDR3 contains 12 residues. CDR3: CASSSQRETQYF. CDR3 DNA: TGTGCCAGCAGCTCTCAACGGGAGACCCAGTACTTC.

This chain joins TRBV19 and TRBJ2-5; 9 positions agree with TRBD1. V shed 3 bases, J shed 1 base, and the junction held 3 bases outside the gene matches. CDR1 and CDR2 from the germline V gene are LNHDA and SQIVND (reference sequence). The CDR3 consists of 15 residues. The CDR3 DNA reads TGTGCCAGTAGTATGACAGGGGGGCGCCAAGAGACCCAGTACTTC. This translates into CASSMTGGRQETQYF.

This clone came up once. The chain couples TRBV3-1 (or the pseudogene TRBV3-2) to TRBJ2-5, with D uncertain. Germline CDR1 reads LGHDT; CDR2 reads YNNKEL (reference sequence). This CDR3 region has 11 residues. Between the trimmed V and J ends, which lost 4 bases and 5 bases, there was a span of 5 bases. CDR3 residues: CASSPQETQYF. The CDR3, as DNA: TGTGCCAGCAGCCCCCAGGAGACCCAGTACTTC.

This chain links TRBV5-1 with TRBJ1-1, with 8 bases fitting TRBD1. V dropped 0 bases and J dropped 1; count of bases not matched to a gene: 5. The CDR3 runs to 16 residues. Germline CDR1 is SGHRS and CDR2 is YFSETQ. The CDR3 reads CASSLGIGTGNTEAFF. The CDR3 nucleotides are TGCGCCAGCAGCTTGGGGATCGGGACAGGGAACACTGAAGCTTTCTTT.

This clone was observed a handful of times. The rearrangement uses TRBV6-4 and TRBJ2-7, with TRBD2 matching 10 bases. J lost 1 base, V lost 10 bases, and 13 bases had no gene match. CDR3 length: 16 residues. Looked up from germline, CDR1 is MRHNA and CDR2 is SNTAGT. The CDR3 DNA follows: TGTGCCACCCACCCCGCAGCGGGGGGGCTTTCCTACGAGCAGTACTTC. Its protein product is CATHPAAGGLSYEQYF.

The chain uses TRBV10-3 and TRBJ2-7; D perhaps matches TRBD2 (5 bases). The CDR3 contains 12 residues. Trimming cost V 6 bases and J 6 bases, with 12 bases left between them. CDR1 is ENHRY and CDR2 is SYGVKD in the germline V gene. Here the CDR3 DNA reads TGTGCCATCAGCCTCCGGGATGCCGAGCAGTACTTC. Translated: CAISLRDAEQYF.

The CDR3 DNA is TGTGCCAGTAGTATCGGGAGGGCTCGTACCGGGGAGCTGTTTTTT. It translates to CASSIGRARTGELFF. The J gene is TRBJ2-2, the V gene TRBV19, with 8 bases identical to TRBD2. In germline, CDR1 is LNHDA, CDR2 SQIVND (reference sequence). The CDR3 length is 15 residues. The V segment lost 3 bases and the J segment 5 bases; nucleotides outside the gene matches: 5.

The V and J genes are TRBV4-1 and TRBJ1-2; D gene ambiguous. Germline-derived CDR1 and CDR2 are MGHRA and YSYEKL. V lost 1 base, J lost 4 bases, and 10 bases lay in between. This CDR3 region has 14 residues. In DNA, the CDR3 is TGCGCCAGCAGCCAAGTTCACCTCAGCTATGGCTACACCTTC. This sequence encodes CASSQVHLSYGYTF.

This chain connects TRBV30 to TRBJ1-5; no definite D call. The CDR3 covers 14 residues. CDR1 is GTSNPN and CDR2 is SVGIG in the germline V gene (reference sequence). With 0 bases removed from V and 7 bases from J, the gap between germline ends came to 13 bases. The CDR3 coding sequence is TGTGCCTGGAGTGTTCTACAAAGCGGCCAGCCCCAGCATTTT. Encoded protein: CAWSVLQSGQPQHF. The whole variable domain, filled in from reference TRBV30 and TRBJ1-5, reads SQTIHQWPATLVQPVGSPLSLECTVEGTSNPNLYWYRQAAGRGLQLLFYSVGIGQISSEVPQNLSASRPQDRQFILSSKKLLLSDSGFYLCAWSVLQSGQPQHFGDGTRLSIL.

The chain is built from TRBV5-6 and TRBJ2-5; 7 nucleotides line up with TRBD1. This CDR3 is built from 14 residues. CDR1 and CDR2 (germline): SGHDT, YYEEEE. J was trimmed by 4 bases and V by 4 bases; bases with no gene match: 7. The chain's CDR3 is CASSLLRGPETQYF. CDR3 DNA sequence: TGTGCCAGCAGCCTGCTGAGGGGGCCAGAGACCCAGTACTTC.

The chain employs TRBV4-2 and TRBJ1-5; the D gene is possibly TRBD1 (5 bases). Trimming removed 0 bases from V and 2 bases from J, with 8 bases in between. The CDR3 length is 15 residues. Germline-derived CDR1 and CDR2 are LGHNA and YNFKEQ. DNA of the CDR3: TGTGCCAGCAGCCAAGACAGGGTCGGCAATCAGCCCCAGCATTTT. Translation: CASSQDRVGNQPQHF.

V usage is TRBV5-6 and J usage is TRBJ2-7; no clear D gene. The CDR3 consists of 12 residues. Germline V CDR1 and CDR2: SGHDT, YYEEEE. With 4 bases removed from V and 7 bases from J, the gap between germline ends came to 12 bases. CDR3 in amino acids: CASSRSIGEQYF. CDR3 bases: TGTGCCAGCAGCCGATCTATCGGGGAGCAGTACTTC.

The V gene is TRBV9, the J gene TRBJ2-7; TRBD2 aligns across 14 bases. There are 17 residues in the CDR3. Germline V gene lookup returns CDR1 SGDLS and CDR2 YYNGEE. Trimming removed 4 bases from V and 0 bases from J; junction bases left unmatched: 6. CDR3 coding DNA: TGTGCCAGCAGCCGAGGACTAGCGGGGGGAACCTCCTACGAGCAGTACTTC. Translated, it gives CASSRGLAGGTSYEQYF. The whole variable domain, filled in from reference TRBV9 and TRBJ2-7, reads DSGVTQTPKHLITATGQRVTLRCSPRSGDLSVYWYQQSLDQGLQFLIQYYNGEERAKGNILERFSAQQFPDLHSELNLSSLELGDSALYFCASSRGLAGGTSYEQYFGPGTRLTVT.

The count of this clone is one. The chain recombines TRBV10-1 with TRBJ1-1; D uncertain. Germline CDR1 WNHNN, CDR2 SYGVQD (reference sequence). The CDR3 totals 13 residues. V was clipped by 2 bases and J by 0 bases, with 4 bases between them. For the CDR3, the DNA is TGCGCCAGCAGTGAGCCATTGAACACTGAAGCTTTCTTT. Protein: CASSEPLNTEAFF.

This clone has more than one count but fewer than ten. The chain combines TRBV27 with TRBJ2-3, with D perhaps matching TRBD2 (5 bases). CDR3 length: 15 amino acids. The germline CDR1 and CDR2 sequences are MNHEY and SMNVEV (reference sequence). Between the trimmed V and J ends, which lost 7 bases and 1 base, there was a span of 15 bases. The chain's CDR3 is CASTPGNSRTDTQYF. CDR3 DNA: TGTGCCAGCACCCCCGGGAACAGCCGCACAGATACGCAGTATTTT.

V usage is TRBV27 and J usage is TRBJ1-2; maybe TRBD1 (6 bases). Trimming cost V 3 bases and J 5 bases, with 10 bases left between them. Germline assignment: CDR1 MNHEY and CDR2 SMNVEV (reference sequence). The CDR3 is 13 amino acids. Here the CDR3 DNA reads TGTGCCAGCAGTTTTGAGGGGGGGTATGGCTACACCTTC. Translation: CASSFEGGYGYTF.

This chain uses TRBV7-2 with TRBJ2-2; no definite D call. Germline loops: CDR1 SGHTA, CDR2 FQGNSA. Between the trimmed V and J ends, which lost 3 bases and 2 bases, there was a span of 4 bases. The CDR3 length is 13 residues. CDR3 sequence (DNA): TGTGCCAGCAGCTTCAGTAACACCGGGGAGCTGTTTTTT. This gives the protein CASSFSNTGELFF.